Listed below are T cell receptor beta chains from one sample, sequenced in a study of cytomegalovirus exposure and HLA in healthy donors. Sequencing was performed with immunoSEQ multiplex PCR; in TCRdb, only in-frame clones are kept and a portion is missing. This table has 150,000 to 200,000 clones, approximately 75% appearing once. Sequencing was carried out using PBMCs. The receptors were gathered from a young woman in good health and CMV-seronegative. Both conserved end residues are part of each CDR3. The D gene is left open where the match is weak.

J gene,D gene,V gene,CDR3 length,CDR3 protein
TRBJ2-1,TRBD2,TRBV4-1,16,CASSYQLLAGGGEQFF
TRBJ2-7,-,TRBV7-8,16,CASSPRSLTVTYEQYF
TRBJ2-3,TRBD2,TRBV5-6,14,CASSYGLGADTQYF
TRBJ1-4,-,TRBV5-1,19,CASSLVQPSGGEPRPKLFF
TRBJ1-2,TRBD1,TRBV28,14,CASGSGQGGGGYTF
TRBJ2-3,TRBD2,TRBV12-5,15,CASALTSGKSDTQYF
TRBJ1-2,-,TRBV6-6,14,CASRLTGERYGYTF
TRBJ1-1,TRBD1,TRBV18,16,CASSRTGTGIGTEAFF
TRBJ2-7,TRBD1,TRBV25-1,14,CASSEGQGAHEQYF
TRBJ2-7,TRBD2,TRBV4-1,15,CASSHPGTSVYEQYF
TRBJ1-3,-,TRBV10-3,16,CAISESEVTGLNTIYF
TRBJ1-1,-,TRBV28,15,CASSSRRREVREAFF
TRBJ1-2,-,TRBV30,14,CAWKAGSPPFGYTF
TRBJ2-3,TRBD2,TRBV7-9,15,CASSLGLAITDTQYF
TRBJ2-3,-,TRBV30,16,CAWSGVVAGSADTQYF
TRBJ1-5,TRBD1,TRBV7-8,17,CASSLFQTGGAGQPQHF
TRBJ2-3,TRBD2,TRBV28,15,CASSSGGVGTDTQYF
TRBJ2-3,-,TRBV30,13,CAWSVSSPNTQYF
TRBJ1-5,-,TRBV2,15,CASSRTEVLGQPQHF
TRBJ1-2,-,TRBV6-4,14,CASSDSARNYGYTF
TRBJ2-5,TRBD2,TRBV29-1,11,CAVSGGETQYF
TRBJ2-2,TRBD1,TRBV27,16,CASSWDNRGKTGELFF
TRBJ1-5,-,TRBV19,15,CASSMSQMGNQPQHF
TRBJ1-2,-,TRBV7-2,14,CASSSRQMNYGYTF
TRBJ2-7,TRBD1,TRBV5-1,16,CASSLFPGQGTYEQYF
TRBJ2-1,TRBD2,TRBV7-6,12,CASSPAGNEQFF
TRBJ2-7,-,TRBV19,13,CASSFAGSYEQYF
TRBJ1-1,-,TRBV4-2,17,CASSLIGAGEMNTEAFF
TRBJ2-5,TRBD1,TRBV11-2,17,CASSHRATGTGKETQYF
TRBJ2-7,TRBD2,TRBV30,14,CAWSMGLAAYEQYF
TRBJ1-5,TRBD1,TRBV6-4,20,CASSLSTFAGQGWGNQPQHF
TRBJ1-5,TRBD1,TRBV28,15,CASRRGQGYNQPQHF
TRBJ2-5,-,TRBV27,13,CASSWSGQETQYF
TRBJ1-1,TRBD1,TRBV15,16,CATSRLGGQGGTEAFF
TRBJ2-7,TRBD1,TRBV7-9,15,CSSSPSRDSSYEQYF
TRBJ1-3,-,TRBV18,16,CASSPPSRGSGNTIYF
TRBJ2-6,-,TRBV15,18,CATSRDPGGLPGANVLTF